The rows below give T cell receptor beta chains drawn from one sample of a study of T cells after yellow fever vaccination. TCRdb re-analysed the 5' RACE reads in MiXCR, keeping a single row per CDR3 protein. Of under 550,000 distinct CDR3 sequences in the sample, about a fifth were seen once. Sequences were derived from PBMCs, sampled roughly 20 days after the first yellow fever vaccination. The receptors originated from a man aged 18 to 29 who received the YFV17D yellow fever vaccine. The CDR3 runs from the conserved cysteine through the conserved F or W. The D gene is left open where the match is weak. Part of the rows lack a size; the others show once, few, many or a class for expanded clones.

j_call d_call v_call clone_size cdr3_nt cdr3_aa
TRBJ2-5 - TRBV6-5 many TGTGCCAGCAGTTACTCGGGAGGGGACAGGACCCAGTACTTC CASSYSGGDRTQYF
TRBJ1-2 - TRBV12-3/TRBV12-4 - TGTGCCAGCAGTTTATGGGGGGGCGGGAGCTATGGCTACACCTTC CASSLWGGGSYGYTF
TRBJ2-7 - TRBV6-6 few TGTGCCAGCAGTAACCTTCGGGGCGACGAGCAGTACTTC CASSNLRGDEQYF
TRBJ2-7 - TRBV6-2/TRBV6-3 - TGTGCCAGCATTAGGTCGGGACGGAGCTACGAGCAGTACTTC CASIRSGRSYEQYF
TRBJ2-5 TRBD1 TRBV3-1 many TGTGCCAGCAGCCAAGAAGCCCGGCACAGGGGGGCGCTAGATCCCGAGATCCAGTACTTC CASSQEARHRGALDPEIQYF
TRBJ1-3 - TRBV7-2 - TGTGCCAGCAGCCCGGCCCACTCTGGAAACACCATATATTTT CASSPAHSGNTIYF
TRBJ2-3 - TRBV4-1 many TGCGCCAGCAGCCAAGCGGCAGATACGCAGTATTTT CASSQAADTQYF
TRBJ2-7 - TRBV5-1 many TGCGCCAGCAGCCTGGATCGGACTATATACGGGTACGAGCAGTACTTC CASSLDRTIYGYEQYF
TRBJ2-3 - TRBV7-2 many TGTGCCAGCAGCCCCCAGGGTACCGGCGGAACAGATACGCAGTATTTT CASSPQGTGGTDTQYF
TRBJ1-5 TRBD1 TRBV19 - TGTGCCAGTAGTCCCGGGACAGGGACTAATCAGCCCCAGCATTTT CASSPGTGTNQPQHF
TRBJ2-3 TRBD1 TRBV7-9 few TGTGCCAGCAGCAAGGGACAGCAAGAGTATTTT CASSKGQQEYF
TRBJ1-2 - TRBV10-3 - TGTGCCATCAGTGAGTCCGGGTCCGTAACGCGCGGCTACACCTTC CAISESGSVTRGYTF
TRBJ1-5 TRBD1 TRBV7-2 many TGTGCCAGCAGCTTAGTTCCAGGGACAGGTAGCGGTCAGCCCCAGCATTTT CASSLVPGTGSGQPQHF
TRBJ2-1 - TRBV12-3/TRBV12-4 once TGTGCCAGCAGTTTGGGGCAGGGGAGGGATGAGCAGTTCTTC CASSLGQGRDEQFF
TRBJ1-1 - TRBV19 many TGTGCCAGTAGTATAGAGGGGGGAAACTTGAACACTGAAGCTTTCTTT CASSIEGGNLNTEAFF
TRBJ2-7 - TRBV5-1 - TGCGCCAGCAGCTTATATTCGGGACACAAATACGAGCAGTACTTC CASSLYSGHKYEQYF
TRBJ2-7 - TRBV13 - TGTGCCAGCAGCTTAGGCGCAAGACTCTACGAGCAGTACTTC CASSLGARLYEQYF
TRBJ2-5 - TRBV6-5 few TGTGCCAGCAGTTACCCGAGCCAGGGGCGAGAGACCCAGTACTTC CASSYPSQGRETQYF
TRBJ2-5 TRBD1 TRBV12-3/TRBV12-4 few TGTGCCAGCAGTCCTGGGACAGGGAGGGAGGAGACCCAGTACTTC CASSPGTGREETQYF
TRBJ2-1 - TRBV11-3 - TGTGCCAGCAGCTTAGGCGGGTTGACAGATAAGCAGTTCTTC CASSLGGLTDKQFF
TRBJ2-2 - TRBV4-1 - TGCGCCAGCAGCGTAGCAGCAGGGAACACCGGGGAGCTGTTTTTT CASSVAAGNTGELFF
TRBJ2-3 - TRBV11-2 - TGTGCCAGCAGCTTTTCCACAGGGATCCCTGATGGAGATACGCAGTATTTT CASSFSTGIPDGDTQYF
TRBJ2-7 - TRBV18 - TGTGCCAGCTCACCCACGACCTTGGACGGTAACGAGCAGTACTTC CASSPTTLDGNEQYF
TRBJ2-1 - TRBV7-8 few TGTGCCAGCAGACGGGACTTCCAGGATGAGCAGTTCTTC CASRRDFQDEQFF
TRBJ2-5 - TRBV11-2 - TGTGCCAGCAGCTTAGATAGGTCGGCCTCCCGACACTTC CASSLDRSASRHF
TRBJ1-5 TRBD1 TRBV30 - TGTGCCTGTCAGGGGGGGTTTAATCAGCCCCAGCATTTT CACQGGFNQPQHF
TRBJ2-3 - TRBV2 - TGTGCCTTCAGTACCTATCATATAGCGGGACAGGTCTCAGATACGCAGTATTTT CAFSTYHIAGQVSDTQYF
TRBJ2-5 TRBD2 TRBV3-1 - TGTGCCAGCACCGGGGGGGTAGGAGAGACCCAGTACTTC CASTGGVGETQYF
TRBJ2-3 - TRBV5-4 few TGTGCCAGCAGCTTGTTGGGGGTGTATTCCACAGATACGCAGTATTTT CASSLLGVYSTDTQYF
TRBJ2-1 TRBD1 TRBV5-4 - TGTGCCAGCAGCTCGCCGGACAGGGGCAATGAGCAGTTCTTC CASSSPDRGNEQFF
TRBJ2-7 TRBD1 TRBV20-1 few TGCAGTGTACCGGGACAGGGGATCTACGAGCAGTACTTC CSVPGQGIYEQYF
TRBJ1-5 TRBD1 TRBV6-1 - TGTGCCAGCAGTGACAGGGGGCTAAGAGATCAGCCCCAGCATTTT CASSDRGLRDQPQHF
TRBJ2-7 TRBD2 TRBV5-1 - TGCGCCAGCAGCTTGGCGCCTAGCGGGGGAGTTACCTACGAGCAGTACTTC CASSLAPSGGVTYEQYF
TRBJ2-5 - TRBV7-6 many TGTGCCAGCAGCTTTGCCCGGAGGGGGCAAGAGACCCAGTACTTC CASSFARRGQETQYF
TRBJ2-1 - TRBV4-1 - TGCGCCAGCAGCCCCGGCCAGAGTGATGAGCAGTTCTTC CASSPGQSDEQFF
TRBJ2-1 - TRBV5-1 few TGCGCCAGCAGCCTAGTACAGAGGCATTACAATGAGCAGTTCTTC CASSLVQRHYNEQFF
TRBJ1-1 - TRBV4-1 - TGCGCCAGCAGCCAGGTCGACCTATTTTTCACCGGGCCTGAAGCTTTCTTT CASSQVDLFFTGPEAFF
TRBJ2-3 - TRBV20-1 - TGCAGTGCTGGACGACAGGACGTCACAGATACGCAGTATTTT CSAGRQDVTDTQYF
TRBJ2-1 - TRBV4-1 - TGCGCCAGCAGCCAAGTTGGTAGCGCCCCAGGGGGGAATGAGCAGTTCTTC CASSQVGSAPGGNEQFF
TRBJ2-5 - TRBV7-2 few TGTGCCAGCAGCACCGACAGGTTTGGAGAGACCCAGTACTTC CASSTDRFGETQYF
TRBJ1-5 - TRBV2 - TGTGCCAGCAGTGACCGAAGGGCAGATAATCAGCCCCAGCATTTT CASSDRRADNQPQHF
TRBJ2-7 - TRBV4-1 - TGCGCCAGCAGCCAAGTGGGGGGGGCAGCCGAGCAGTACTTC CASSQVGGAAEQYF
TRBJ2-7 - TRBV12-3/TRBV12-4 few TGTGCCAGCAGTTTAAGGAGGGGGGAGCAGTACTTC CASSLRRGEQYF
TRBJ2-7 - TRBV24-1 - TGTGCCACCAGTGTTCCCAGGGACACCGCCGCTTTTGATACCTACGAGCAGTACTTC CATSVPRDTAAFDTYEQYF
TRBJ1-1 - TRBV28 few TGTGCCTCTTGCGAGAACACTGAAGCTTTCTTT CASCENTEAFF
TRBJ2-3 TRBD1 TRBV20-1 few TGCAGTGCAGAGGGACAGGGGCCAGATACGCAGTATTTT CSAEGQGPDTQYF
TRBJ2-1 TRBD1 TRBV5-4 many TGTGCCAGCAGCTTGGAGGGACAGGGGTACAATGAGCAGTTCTTC CASSLEGQGYNEQFF
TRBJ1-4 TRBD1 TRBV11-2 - TGTGCCAGCAGCGGCGGGACAGGGGGAAGGGAAAAACTGTTTTTT CASSGGTGGREKLFF
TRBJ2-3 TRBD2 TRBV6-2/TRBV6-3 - TGTGCCAGCAACCCTAGCGGGGGGTCCTCCACGCAGTATTTT CASNPSGGSSTQYF